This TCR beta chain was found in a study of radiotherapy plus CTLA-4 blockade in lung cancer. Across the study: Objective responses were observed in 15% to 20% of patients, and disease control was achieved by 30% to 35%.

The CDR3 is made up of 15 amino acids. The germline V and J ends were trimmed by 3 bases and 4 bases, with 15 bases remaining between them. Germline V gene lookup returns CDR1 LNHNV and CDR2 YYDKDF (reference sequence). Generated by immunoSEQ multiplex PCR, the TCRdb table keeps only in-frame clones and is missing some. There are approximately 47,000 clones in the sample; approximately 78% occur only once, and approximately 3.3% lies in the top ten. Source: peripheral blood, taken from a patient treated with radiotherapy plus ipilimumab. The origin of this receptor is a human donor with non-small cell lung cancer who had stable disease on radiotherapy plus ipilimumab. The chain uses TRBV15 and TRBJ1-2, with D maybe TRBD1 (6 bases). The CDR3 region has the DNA TGTGCCACCAGCAGCTCTCCCGGGACAACCTATGGCTACACCTTC. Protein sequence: CATSSSPGTTYGYTF.